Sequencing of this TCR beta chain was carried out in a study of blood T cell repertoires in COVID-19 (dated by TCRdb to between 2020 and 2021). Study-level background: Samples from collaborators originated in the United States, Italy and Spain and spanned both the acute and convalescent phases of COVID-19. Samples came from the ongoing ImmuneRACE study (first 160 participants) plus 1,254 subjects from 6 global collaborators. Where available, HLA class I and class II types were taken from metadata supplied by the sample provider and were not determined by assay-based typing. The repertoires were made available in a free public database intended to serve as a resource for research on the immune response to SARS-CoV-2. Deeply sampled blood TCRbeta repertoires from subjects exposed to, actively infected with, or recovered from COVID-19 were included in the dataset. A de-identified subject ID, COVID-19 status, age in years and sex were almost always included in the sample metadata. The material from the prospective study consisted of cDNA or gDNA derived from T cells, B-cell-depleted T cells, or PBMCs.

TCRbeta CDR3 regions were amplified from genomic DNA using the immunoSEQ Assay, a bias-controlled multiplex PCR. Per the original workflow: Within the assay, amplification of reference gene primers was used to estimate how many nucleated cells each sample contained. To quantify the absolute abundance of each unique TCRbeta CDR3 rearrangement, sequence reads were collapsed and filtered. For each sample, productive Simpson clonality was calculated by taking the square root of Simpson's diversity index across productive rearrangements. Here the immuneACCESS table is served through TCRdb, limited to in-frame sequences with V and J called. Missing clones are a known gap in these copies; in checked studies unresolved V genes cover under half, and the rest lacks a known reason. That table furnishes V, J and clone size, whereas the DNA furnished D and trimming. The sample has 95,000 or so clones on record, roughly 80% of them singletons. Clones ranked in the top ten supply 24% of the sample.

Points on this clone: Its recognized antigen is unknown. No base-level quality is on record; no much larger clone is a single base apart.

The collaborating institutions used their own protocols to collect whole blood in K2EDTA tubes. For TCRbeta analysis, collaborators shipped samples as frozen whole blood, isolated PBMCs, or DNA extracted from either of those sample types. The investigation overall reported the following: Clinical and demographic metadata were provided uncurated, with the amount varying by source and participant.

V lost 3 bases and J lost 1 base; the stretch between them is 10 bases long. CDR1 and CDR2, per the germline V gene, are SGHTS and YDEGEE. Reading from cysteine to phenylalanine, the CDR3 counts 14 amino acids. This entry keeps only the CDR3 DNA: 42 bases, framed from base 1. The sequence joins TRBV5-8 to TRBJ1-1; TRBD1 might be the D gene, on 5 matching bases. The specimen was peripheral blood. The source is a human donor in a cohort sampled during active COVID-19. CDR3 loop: CASSSGIGNTEAFF. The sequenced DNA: TGTGCCAGCAGCTCAGGGATAGGGAACACTGAAGCTTTCTTT. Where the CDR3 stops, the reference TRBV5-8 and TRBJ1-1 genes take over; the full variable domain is EAGVTQSPTHLIKTRGQQATLRCSPISGHTSVYWYQQALGLGLQFLLWYDEGEERNRGNFPPRFSGRQFPNYSSELNVNALELEDSALYLCASSSGIGNTEAFFGQGTRLTVV.